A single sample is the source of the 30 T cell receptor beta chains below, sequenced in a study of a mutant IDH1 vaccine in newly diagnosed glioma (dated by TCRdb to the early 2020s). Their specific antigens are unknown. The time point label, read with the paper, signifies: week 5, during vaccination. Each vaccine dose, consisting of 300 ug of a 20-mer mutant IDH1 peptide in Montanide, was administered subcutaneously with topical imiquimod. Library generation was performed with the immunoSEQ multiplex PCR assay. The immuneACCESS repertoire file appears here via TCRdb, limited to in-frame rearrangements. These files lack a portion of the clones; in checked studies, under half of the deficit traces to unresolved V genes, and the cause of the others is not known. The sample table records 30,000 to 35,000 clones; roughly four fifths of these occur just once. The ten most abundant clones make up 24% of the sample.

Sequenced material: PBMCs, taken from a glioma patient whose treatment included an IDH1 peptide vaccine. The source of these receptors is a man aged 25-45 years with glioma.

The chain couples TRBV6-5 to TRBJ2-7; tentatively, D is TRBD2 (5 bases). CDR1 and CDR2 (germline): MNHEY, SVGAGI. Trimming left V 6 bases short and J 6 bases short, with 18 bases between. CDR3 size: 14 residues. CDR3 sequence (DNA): TGTGCCAGCAGGACTACTGACTCCGCCCCCGAGCAGTACTTC. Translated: CASRTTDSAPEQYF.

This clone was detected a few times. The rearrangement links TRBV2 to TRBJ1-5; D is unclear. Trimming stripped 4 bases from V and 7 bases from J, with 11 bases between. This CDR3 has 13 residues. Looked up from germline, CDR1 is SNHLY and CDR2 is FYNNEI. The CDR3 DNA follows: TGTGCCAGCAGTGTGGATTACTCCCAGCCCCAGCATTTT. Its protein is CASSVDYSQPQHF.

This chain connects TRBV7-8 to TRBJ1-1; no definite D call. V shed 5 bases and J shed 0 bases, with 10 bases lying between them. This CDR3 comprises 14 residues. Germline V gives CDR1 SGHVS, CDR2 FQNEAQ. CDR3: CASSPSGVNTEAFF. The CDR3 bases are TGTGCCAGCAGCCCAAGTGGAGTGAACACTGAAGCTTTCTTT.

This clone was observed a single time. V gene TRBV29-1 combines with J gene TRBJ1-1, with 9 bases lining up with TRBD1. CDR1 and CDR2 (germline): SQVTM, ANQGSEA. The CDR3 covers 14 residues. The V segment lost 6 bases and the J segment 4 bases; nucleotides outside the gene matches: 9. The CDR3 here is CSVDWGTGSTEAFF. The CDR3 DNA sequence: TGCAGCGTCGATTGGGGGACAGGGAGCACTGAAGCTTTCTTT.

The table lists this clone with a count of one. DNA of the CDR3: TGTGCCAGTAGTACCCCGGGACTAGCGGGGGAGAACACCGGGGAGCTGTTTTTT. Its translation: CASSTPGLAGENTGELFF. This rearrangement joins TRBV19 to TRBJ2-2, with TRBD2 matching 14 bases. V lost 4 bases and J lost 1; bases outside the gene matches: 5. Germline V gene sequence: CDR1 LNHDA, CDR2 SQIVND (reference sequence). The CDR3 is made up of 18 amino acids.

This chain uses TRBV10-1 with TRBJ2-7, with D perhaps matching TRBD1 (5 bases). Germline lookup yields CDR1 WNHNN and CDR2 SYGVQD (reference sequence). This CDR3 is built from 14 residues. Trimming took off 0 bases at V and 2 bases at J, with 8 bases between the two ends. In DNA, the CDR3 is TGCGCCAGCAGTGAGTCGGGGCGTCCCTACGAGCAGTACTTC. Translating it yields CASSESGRPYEQYF.

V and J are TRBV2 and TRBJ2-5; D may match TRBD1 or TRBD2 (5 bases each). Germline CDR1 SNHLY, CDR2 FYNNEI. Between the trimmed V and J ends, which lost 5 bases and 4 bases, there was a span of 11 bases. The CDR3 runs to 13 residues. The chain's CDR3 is CASSTTGRETQYF. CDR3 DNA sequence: TGTGCCAGCAGTACCACGGGGCGAGAGACCCAGTACTTC.

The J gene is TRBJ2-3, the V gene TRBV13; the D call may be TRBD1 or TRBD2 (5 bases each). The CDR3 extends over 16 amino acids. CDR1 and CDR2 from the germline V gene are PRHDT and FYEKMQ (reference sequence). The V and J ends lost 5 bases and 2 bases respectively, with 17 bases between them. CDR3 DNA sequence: TGTGCCAGCAGCCCTGGATGGGGGAGTGACACAGATACGCAGTATTTT. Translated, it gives CASSPGWGSDTDTQYF.

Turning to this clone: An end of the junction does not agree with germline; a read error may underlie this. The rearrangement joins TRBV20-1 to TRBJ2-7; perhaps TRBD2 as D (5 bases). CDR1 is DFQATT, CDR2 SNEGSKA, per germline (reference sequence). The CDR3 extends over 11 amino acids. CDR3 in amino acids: CSAREGLKEGF. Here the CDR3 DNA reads TGCAGTGCTAGAGAAGGACTGAAAGAGGGCTTC.

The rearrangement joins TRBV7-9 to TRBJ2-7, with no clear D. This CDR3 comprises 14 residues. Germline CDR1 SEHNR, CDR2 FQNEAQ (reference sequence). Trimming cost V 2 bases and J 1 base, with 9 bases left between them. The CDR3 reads CASSLNENSYEQYF. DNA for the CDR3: TGTGCCAGCAGCTTAAATGAGAATTCCTACGAGCAGTACTTC.

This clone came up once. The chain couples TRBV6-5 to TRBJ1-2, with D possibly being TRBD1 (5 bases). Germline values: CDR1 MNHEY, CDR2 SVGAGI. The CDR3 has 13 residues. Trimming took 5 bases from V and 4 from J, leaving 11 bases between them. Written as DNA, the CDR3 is TGTGCCAGCAGTCGGGACGGTCCCTATGGCTACACCTTC. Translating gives CASSRDGPYGYTF.

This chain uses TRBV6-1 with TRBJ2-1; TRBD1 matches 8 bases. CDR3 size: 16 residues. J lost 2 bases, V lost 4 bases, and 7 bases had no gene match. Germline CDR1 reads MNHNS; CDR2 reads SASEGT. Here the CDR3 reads CASSASRGLAYNEQFF. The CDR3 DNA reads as TGTGCCAGCAGTGCCTCCAGGGGGCTCGCCTACAATGAGCAGTTCTTC.

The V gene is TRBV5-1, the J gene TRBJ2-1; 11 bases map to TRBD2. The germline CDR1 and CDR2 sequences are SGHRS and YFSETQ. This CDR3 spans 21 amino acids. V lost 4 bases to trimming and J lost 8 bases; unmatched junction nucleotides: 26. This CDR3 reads CASSRDPSGGLVGSSSDEQFF. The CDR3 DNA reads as TGCGCCAGCAGCCGGGATCCTAGCGGGGGGTTGGTCGGGAGTTCTAGTGATGAGCAGTTCTTC. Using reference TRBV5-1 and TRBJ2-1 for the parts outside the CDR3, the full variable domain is KAGVTQTPRYLIKTRGQQVTLSCSPISGHRSVSWYQQTPGQGLQFLFEYFSETQRNKGNFPGRFSGRQFSNSRSEMNVSTLELGDSALYLCASSRDPSGGLVGSSSDEQFFGPGTRLTVL.

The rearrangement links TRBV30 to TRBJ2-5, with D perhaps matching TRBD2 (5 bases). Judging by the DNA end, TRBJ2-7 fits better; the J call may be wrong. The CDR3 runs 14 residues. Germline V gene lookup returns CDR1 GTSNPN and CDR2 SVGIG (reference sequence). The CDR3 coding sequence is TGTGCCTGGAGTCCTAATCCGGGATTATACGAGCAGTACTTC. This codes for CAWSPNPGLYEQYF.

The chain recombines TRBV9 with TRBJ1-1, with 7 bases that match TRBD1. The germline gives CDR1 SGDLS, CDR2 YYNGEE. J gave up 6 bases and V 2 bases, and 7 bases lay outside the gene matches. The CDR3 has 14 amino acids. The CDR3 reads CASSVMTGRAEAFF. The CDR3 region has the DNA TGTGCCAGCAGCGTTATGACAGGGAGGGCTGAAGCTTTCTTT. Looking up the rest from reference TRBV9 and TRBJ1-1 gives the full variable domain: DSGVTQTPKHLITATGQRVTLRCSPRSGDLSVYWYQQSLDQGLQFLIQYYNGEERAKGNILERFSAQQFPDLHSELNLSSLELGDSALYFCASSVMTGRAEAFFGQGTRLTVV.

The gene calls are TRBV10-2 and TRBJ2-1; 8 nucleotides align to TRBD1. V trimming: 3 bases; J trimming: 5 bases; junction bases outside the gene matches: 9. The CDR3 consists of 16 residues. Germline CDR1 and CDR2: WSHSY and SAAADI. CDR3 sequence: CASSDESRTGNNEQFF. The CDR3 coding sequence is TGCGCCAGCAGTGACGAGTCCAGGACAGGGAACAATGAGCAGTTCTTC.

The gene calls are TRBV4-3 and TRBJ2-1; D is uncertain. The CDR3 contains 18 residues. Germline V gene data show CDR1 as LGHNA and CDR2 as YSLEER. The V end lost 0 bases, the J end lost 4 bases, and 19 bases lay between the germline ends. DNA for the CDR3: TGCGCCAGCAGCCAAGATAGTGATCATCCAGGAGAGTACAATGAGCAGTTCTTC. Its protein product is CASSQDSDHPGEYNEQFF.

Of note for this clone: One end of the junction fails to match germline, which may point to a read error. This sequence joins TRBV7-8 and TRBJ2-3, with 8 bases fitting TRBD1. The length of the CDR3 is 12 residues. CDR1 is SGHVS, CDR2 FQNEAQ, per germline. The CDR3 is CASSPAGQGLDF. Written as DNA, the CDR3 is TGTGCCAGCAGCCCCGCAGGACAGGGTTTGGATTTT.

The DNA for the CDR3 is TGTGCCATCAGTGAGTCACTAGCGGGGGCCGCGGAGACCCAGTACTTC. It yields the protein CAISESLAGAAETQYF. The chain uses TRBV10-3 and TRBJ2-5; 11 bases fit TRBD2. V dropped 0 bases and J dropped 5; count of bases not matched to a gene: 5. The CDR3 contains 16 residues. The germline V gene encodes CDR1 ENHRY and CDR2 SYGVKD.

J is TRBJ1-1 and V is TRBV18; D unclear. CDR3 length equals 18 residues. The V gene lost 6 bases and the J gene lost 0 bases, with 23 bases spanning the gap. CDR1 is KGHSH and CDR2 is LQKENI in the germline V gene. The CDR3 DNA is TGTGCCAGCTCTAAAACCTCGATAACGGGGAACATGAACACTGAAGCTTTCTTT. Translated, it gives CASSKTSITGNMNTEAFF.

CDR3 sequence reads: CASSLGPNYGYTF. Here the CDR3 DNA reads TGCGCCAGCAGCTTGGGCCCCAACTATGGCTACACCTTC. The chain carries TRBV5-1 and TRBJ1-2; D uncertain. The V end was cut by 0 bases, the J end by 2 bases, with 5 bases between. Germline V gives CDR1 SGHRS, CDR2 YFSETQ. CDR3 size: 13 residues.

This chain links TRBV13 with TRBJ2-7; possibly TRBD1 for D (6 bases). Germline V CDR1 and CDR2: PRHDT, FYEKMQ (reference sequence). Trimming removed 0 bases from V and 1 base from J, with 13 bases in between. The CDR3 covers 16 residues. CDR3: CASSLGPGTPSYEQYF. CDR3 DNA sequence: TGTGCCAGCAGCTTAGGCCCGGGGACACCTTCCTACGAGCAGTACTTC.

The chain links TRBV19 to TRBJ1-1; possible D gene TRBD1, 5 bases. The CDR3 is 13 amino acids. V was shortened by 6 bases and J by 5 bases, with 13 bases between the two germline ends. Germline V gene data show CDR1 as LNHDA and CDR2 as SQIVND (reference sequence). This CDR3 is CASSQGRGTEAFF. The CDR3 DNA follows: TGTGCCAGTAGCCAGGGTAGAGGGACTGAAGCTTTCTTT.

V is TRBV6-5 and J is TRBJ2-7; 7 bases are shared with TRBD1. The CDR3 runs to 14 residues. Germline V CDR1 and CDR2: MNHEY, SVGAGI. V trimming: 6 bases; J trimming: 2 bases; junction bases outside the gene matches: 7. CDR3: CASSSGTATYEQYF. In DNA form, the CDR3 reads TGTGCCAGCAGCTCCGGGACAGCCACCTACGAGCAGTACTTC.

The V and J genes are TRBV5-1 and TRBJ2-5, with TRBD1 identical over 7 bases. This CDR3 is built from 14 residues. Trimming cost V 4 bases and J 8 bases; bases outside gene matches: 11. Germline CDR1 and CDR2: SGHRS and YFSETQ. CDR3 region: CASSPGTATDTQYF. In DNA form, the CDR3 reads TGCGCCAGCAGCCCGGGGACAGCTACGGACACCCAGTACTTC.

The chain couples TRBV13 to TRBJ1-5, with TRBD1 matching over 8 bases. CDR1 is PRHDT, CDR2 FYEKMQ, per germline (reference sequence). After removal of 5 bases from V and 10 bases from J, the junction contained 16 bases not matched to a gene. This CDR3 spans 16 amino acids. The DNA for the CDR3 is TGTGCCAGCAGCCTGGGACAGGCCGTCGGTCCCTCACCCCAGCATTTT. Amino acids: CASSLGQAVGPSPQHF.

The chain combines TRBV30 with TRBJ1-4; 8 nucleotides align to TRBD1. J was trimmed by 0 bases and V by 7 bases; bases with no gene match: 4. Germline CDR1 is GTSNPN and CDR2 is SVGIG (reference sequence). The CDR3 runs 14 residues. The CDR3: CALQTGATNEKLFF. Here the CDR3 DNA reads TGTGCCTTACAGACAGGGGCAACTAATGAAAAACTGTTTTTT.

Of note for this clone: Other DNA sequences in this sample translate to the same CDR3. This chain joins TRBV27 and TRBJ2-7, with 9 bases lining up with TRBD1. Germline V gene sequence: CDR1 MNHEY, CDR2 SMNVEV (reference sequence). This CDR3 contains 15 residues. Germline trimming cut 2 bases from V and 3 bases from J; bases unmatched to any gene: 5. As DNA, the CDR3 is TGTGCCAGCAGTTTAAGGGGACAGGGATTCTACGAGCAGTACTTC. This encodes CASSLRGQGFYEQYF.

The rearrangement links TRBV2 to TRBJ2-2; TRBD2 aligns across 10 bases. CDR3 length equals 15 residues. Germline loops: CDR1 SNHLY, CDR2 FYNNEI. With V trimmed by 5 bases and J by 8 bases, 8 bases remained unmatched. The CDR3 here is CASSPGLASSGELFF. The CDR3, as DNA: TGTGCCAGCAGTCCGGGACTAGCGTCGTCAGGGGAGCTGTTTTTT.

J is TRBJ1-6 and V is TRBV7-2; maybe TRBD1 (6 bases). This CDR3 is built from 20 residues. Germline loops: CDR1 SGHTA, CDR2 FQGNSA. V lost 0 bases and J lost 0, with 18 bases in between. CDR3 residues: CASSLARRGPGGSYNSPLHF. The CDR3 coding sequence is TGTGCCAGCAGCTTAGCTCGCAGGGGCCCGGGAGGCTCCTATAATTCACCCCTCCACTTT.